A single sample gave rise to the 25 T cell receptor beta chains below, sequenced in a study of breast tumors, draining lymph nodes, adjacent tissues. The lymph nodes were axillary draining lymph nodes from breast cancer patients. TCRdb re-called the multiplex PCR reads through MiXCR, storing one row per CDR3 protein. The sample shows fewer than 200,000 distinct CDR3 sequences, 30% to 35% of them seen only once. Sequencing was carried out using axillary lymph node tissue. The receptors were gathered from a female donor with breast cancer. Some clones in this sample may be carry-over from other donors' samples.

This clonotype was seen at least ten times. The chain joins TRBV11-2 to TRBJ2-1; the D call may be TRBD1 or TRBD2 (5 bases each). Germline CDR1 and CDR2: SGHAT and FQNNGV. CDR3 length: 15 amino acids. Trimming left V 4 bases short and J 5 bases short, with 15 bases between. The CDR3 DNA is TGTGCCAGCAGCTCTCGAGGGACGGACGACAATGAGCAGTTCTTC. This codes for CASSSRGTDDNEQFF. Complete variable domain (other parts from reference TRBV11-2 and TRBJ2-1): EAGVAQSPRYKIIEKRQSVAFWCNPISGHATLYWYQQILGQGPKLLIQFQNNGVVDDSQLPKDRFSAERLKGVDSTLKIQPAKLEDSAVYLCASSSRGTDDNEQFFGPGTRLTVL.

This clonotype was seen repeatedly, ten times or more. This rearrangement joins TRBV7-9 to TRBJ1-4; D not resolved. This CDR3 has 17 amino acids. V was pared by 3 bases and J by 0 bases, with 14 bases between. In germline, CDR1 is SEHNR, CDR2 FQNEAQ (reference sequence). The CDR3 nucleotides read TGTGCCAGCAGCTTTGGCAAGGGAGGAGCAACTAATGAAAAACTGTTTTTT. Residues: CASSFGKGGATNEKLFF.

The table lists this clonotype with many counts. This chain uses TRBV7-9 with TRBJ2-1; TRBD2 matches at 12 bases. Germline trimming cut 2 bases from V and 6 bases from J; bases unmatched to any gene: 5. CDR3 length: 16 residues. Germline V gene lookup returns CDR1 SEHNR and CDR2 FQNEAQ (reference sequence). CDR3 in DNA: TGTGCCAGCAGCTTACTAGCGGGAGGGCTTCTCAATGAGCAGTTCTTC. It is translated as CASSLLAGGLLNEQFF. Looking up the rest from reference TRBV7-9 and TRBJ2-1 gives the full variable domain: DTGVSQNPRHKITKRGQNVTFRCDPISEHNRLYWYRQTLGQGPEFLTYFQNEAQLEKSRLLSDRFSAERPKGSFSTLEIQRTEQGDSAMYLCASSLLAGGLLNEQFFGPGTRLTVL.

This clonotype was detected ten times or more. The rearrangement links TRBV20-1 to TRBJ2-3; tentatively, D is TRBD2 (5 bases). Germline V gene sequence: CDR1 DFQATT, CDR2 SNEGSKA (reference sequence). V gave up 4 bases and J gave up 4 bases, with 9 bases separating them. This CDR3 is 12 amino acids long. CDR3 region: CSATGEADTQYF. CDR3 bases: TGCAGTGCTACCGGGGAAGCAGATACGCAGTATTTT.

This clonotype was seen repeatedly, ten times or more. The chain couples TRBV7-9 to TRBJ2-7; maybe TRBD1 (5 bases). The CDR3 is 14 residues long. Trimming took 5 bases from V and 2 from J, leaving 13 bases between them. CDR1 and CDR2 (germline): SEHNR, FQNEAQ (reference sequence). DNA of the CDR3: TGTGCCAGCAGCCGGACAAGCTTAGCCTACGAGCAGTACTTC. Encoded protein: CASSRTSLAYEQYF.

V and J are TRBV18 and TRBJ2-5, with 8 bases identical to TRBD1. Germline CDR1 and CDR2: KGHSH and LQKENI. V was pared by 4 bases and J by 13 bases, with 5 bases of the junction left unmatched. CDR3 length: 11 amino acids. CDR3 in amino acids: CASSLTGTGYF. In DNA form, the CDR3 reads TGTGCCAGCTCACTTACCGGGACAGGGTACTTC. The variable domain in full, with the rest retrieved from reference TRBV18 and TRBJ2-5, is NAGVMQNPRHLVRRRGQEARLRCSPMKGHSHVYWYRQLPEEGLKFMVYLQKENIIDESGMPKERFSAEFPKEGPSILRIQQVVRGDSAAYFCASSLTGTGYFGPGTRLLVL.

Remarks on this clonotype: A clone one base away is much larger, so this may be a read error. CDR3 in DNA: TGCGCCAGCACCCCCGGGACTACCGGGCCGCACAGGAATGAGCAGTTCTTC. Its protein product is CASTPGTTGPHRNEQFF. The chain combines TRBV5-1 with TRBJ2-1; 7 bases match TRBD2. The CDR3 contains 17 residues. The V gene's germline CDR1 is SGHRS and CDR2 YFSETQ. V was clipped by 6 bases and J by 7 bases; unmatched bases: 19.

There are many counts of this clonotype. The gene calls are TRBV5-6 and TRBJ1-2; unclear D gene. Between the trimmed V and J ends, which lost 0 bases and 5 bases, there was a span of 11 bases. There are 14 residues in the CDR3. Germline values: CDR1 SGHDT, CDR2 YYEEEE. The CDR3 nucleotides are TGTGCCAGCAGCTTGGAAATAGGACCTTATGGCTACACCTTC. Protein sequence: CASSLEIGPYGYTF.

This clonotype was observed a handful of times. With a much larger clone just one base away, this may be a read error. This likely comes from a read error, as the CDR3 has no conserved phenylalanine or tryptophan at its end. This chain uses TRBV7-8 with TRBJ1-2; no firm D call. Germline V gene sequence: CDR1 SGHVS, CDR2 FQNEAQ. V lost 1 base, J lost 1 base, and 7 bases lay in between. The CDR3 is 14 amino acids. In DNA, the CDR3 is TGTGCCAGCAGCTTAGAAATGTATAACTATGGCTACACCCTC. It encodes CASSLEMYNYGYTL.

This clonotype was detected many times. The rearrangement joins TRBV6-4 to TRBJ1-5; D call uncertain. V was clipped by 4 bases and J by 4 bases, with 8 bases between them. Germline V lookup: CDR1 MRHNA, CDR2 SNTAGT. The CDR3 contains 13 residues. As DNA, the CDR3 is TGTGCCAGCAGTGCGCAGGAAAATCAGCCCCAGCATTTT. Translating it yields CASSAQENQPQHF.

The genes are TRBV4-1 and TRBJ1-5, with 8 bases fitting TRBD1. After removal of 4 bases from V and 2 bases from J, the junction contained 7 bases not matched to a gene. The germline V gene has CDR1 MGHRA and CDR2 YSYEKL. This CDR3 region has 16 residues. In nucleotides, the CDR3 is TGCGCCAGCAGCCGAGTAAAGGACAGGGGCAATCAGCCCCAGCATTTT. Residues: CASSRVKDRGNQPQHF.

As to this clonotype: Being one base from a much bigger clone, this may be a read error. J is TRBJ2-1 and V is TRBV20-1; TRBD2 matches at 7 bases. Germline loops: CDR1 DFQATT, CDR2 SNEGSKA (reference sequence). V was pared by 5 bases and J by 9 bases, with 13 bases of the junction left unmatched. CDR3 size: 14 residues. The CDR3 DNA is TGCAGTGCTCTTACTAGCGTACAAAGGACTGAGCAGTTCTTC. Amino acid sequence: CSALTSVQRTEQFF.

At least ten counts were recorded for this clonotype. The chain links TRBV4-1 to TRBJ1-3; perhaps TRBD1 as D (6 bases). CDR1 is MGHRA and CDR2 is YSYEKL in the germline V gene. V dropped 8 bases and J dropped 4 bases, with 15 bases sitting between them. This CDR3 spans 14 amino acids. DNA of the CDR3: TGCGCCAGCGCATGGGACACAAAAGGAAACACCATATATTTT. It codes for CASAWDTKGNTIYF.

The chain couples TRBV6-5 to TRBJ1-2, with D tentatively TRBD1 (6 bases). This CDR3 has 14 residues. The ends were cut back, 5 bases at V and 4 bases at J, with 14 bases in the middle. Germline-derived CDR1 and CDR2 are MNHEY and SVGAGI. CDR3 sequence: CASSHGGLGYGYTF. The CDR3 DNA is TGTGCCAGCAGTCACGGGGGGCTAGGCTATGGCTACACCTTC.

Note on this clonotype: It may be a read error: a sequence one base away is much more abundant. V usage is TRBV10-3 and J usage is TRBJ2-5; 9 bases match TRBD2. Trimming removed 6 bases from V and 4 bases from J; junction bases left unmatched: 3. This CDR3 is 13 amino acids long. CDR1 and CDR2 from the germline V gene are ENHRY and SYGVKD. CDR3 protein: CAIRAGGLETQYF. Written as DNA, the CDR3 is TGTGCCATCAGAGCGGGGGGCCTAGAGACCCAGTACTTC.

This clonotype was seen at least ten times. V gene TRBV12-3 or TRBV12-4 combines with J gene TRBJ2-2, with 9 positions matching TRBD1. The V and J ends lost 6 bases and 7 bases, in that order; junction bases with no gene match: 6. The CDR3 contains 14 residues. Written as DNA, the CDR3 is TGTGCCAGCAGCCCTTCGGGACAGGGCGGGGAGCTGTTTTTT. Protein: CASSPSGQGGELFF.

At least ten counts were recorded for this clonotype. This chain joins TRBV7-2 and TRBJ2-5; 10 bases are a match to TRBD2. The CDR3 is 15 residues long. Germline assignment: CDR1 SGHTA and CDR2 FQGNSA. V was pared by 3 bases and J by 5 bases, with 6 bases of the junction left unmatched. The CDR3 DNA reads TGTGCCAGCAGCTTCCCTAGCGGGGGCGGGGAGACCCAGTACTTC. Its translation: CASSFPSGGGETQYF.

The chain joins TRBV6-2 or TRBV6-3 to TRBJ2-3; 10 nucleotides agree with TRBD2. The germline gives CDR1 MNHEY, CDR2 SVGEGT. The CDR3 is 19 amino acids. V shed 4 bases, J shed 1 base, and the junction held 14 bases outside the gene matches. CDR3 sequence: CASSSPGKRGGPGTDTQYF. In nucleotides, the CDR3 is TGTGCCAGCAGTTCCCCGGGGAAGCGGGGGGGCCCGGGCACAGATACGCAGTATTTT.

Worth noting for this clonotype: A read error is possible here, since a much larger clone lies one base away. The J gene is TRBJ1-2, the V gene TRBV19; D is undetermined. CDR1 and CDR2 from the germline V gene are LNHDA and SQIVND (reference sequence). The CDR3 consists of 13 residues. V was clipped by 3 bases and J by 4 bases, with 9 bases between them. CDR3 loop: CASSMGILYGYTF. DNA of the CDR3: TGTGCCAGTAGTATGGGCATCCTCTATGGCTACACCTTC.

This clonotype turned up a few times. The chain employs TRBV5-6 and TRBJ2-1; no reliable D call. V lost 0 bases, J lost 6 bases, and 13 bases lay in between. Per the germline V gene, CDR1 is SGHDT and CDR2 is YYEEEE. The CDR3 loop spans 15 amino acids. In DNA, the CDR3 is TGTGCCAGCAGCTTGGGATCTGTGGGCCTCAATGAGCAGTTCTTC. Encoded protein: CASSLGSVGLNEQFF.

Remarks on this clonotype: This clone may be a read error of a much larger clone one base away. The CDR3 end shows no conserved phenylalanine or tryptophan, and so a read error is likely. V gene TRBV6-5 combines with J gene TRBJ1-2; 10 bases map to TRBD1. V lost 6 bases and J lost 4; bases outside the gene matches: 14. Germline V gives CDR1 MNHEY, CDR2 SVGAGI. The CDR3 has 17 amino acids. CDR3 protein: CASSRARETGGGYGYTV. CDR3 DNA sequence: TGTGCCAGCAGCCGAGCACGAGAGACAGGGGGCGGCTATGGCTACACCGTC.

This clonotype has ten or more counts. This chain joins TRBV20-1 and TRBJ2-2; 8 positions match TRBD1. V shed 6 bases and J 7 bases; nucleotides not matched to a gene: 7. Germline V gene data show CDR1 as DFQATT and CDR2 as SNEGSKA (reference sequence). This CDR3 comprises 13 residues. The DNA for the CDR3 is TGCAGTGCGAGACAGGGGCGGGTCGGGGAGCTGTTTTTT. Translation: CSARQGRVGELFF.

The chain uses TRBV19 and TRBJ1-1; D gene uncertain. V dropped 10 bases and J dropped 4 bases, with 16 bases sitting between them. Per the germline V gene, CDR1 is LNHDA and CDR2 is SQIVND (reference sequence). There are 13 residues in the CDR3. CDR3 DNA: TGTGCCATTAGGCGGGGTGTTGGCACTGAAGCTTTCTTT. Amino acid sequence: CAIRRGVGTEAFF.

As to this clonotype: Since the CDR3 does not end with the conserved phenylalanine or tryptophan, this likely comes from a read error. The rearrangement joins TRBV20-1 to TRBJ1-5; the match to TRBD1 covers 11 bases. CDR1 and CDR2 (germline): DFQATT, SNEGSKA (reference sequence). The CDR3 runs to 14 residues. The junction had 5 bases not matched to a gene; V was cut back by 5 bases and J by 5 bases. The CDR3 DNA follows: TGCAGTGCTCCGTCGGGACAGGGGGATCAGCCCCAGCATGGT. Its protein is CSAPSGQGDQPQHG.

The chain recombines TRBV20-1 with TRBJ1-4; D is perhaps TRBD1 (6 bases). This CDR3 has 15 amino acids. CDR1 and CDR2 from the germline V gene are DFQATT and SNEGSKA (reference sequence). V was pared by 4 bases and J by 5 bases, with 17 bases between. As DNA, the CDR3 is TGCAGTGCTACCGTCGGGGGCGTGGGGAATGAAAAACTGTTTTTT. Translation: CSATVGGVGNEKLFF.